These 28 T cell receptor beta chains share one sample of origin, sequenced in a study of T cells in localized non-small cell lung cancer (TCRdb year 2020). Libraries were prepared through the immunoSEQ multiplex PCR assay. Drawn from immuneACCESS, this table holds only the in-frame rearrangements with V and J called that TCRdb kept. Clones are partly lost; checked studies trace under half to an unresolved V gene and leave the rest unexplained. Present in this sample are over 30,000 clones, roughly three quarters of which were seen just once. The ten most abundant clones make up around 34% of the sample. The sample in question was peripheral blood, obtained before any cancer treatment. All receptors derive from a male donor at least 60 years old with stage II squamous cell lung carcinoma.

The V gene is TRBV28, the J gene TRBJ2-7, with D perhaps matching TRBD1 (6 bases). In germline, CDR1 is MDHEN, CDR2 SYDVKM. V lost 6 bases, J lost 4 bases, and 10 bases lay in between. This CDR3 contains 12 residues. The CDR3 sequence: CASRIQGYEQYF. The CDR3 DNA reads as TGTGCCAGCAGAATACAGGGTTACGAGCAGTACTTC.

This chain uses TRBV10-2 with TRBJ1-3; TRBD1 agrees at 7 bases. The CDR3 length is 14 residues. Germline V CDR1 and CDR2: WSHSY, SAAADI. Germline trimming cut 4 bases from V and 1 base from J; bases unmatched to any gene: 1. The CDR3 DNA reads as TGCGCCAGCAGTGCAGGGGGATCTGGAAACACCATATATTTT. Protein sequence: CASSAGGSGNTIYF.

V usage is TRBV2 and J usage is TRBJ2-3; D uncertain. Trimming stripped 7 bases from V and 6 bases from J, with 11 bases between. The CDR3 extends over 12 amino acids. CDR1 SNHLY and CDR2 FYNNEI come from the germline V gene. The DNA of the CDR3 is TGTGCCAGCACCCTGGGTTCCGATACGCAGTATTTT. Protein: CASTLGSDTQYF.

This clone is labeled as medium-sized. This chain joins TRBV4-1 and TRBJ1-4, with no clear D. V lost 5 bases to trimming and J lost 1 base, with 11 bases between them. CDR3 length: 15 residues. The germline CDR1 and CDR2 sequences are MGHRA and YSYEKL. The CDR3 DNA is TGCGCCAGCAGCTTAAGACAAGGAACTAATGAAAAACTGTTTTTT. Its protein product is CASSLRQGTNEKLFF.

The rearrangement links TRBV5-8 to TRBJ1-5; a weak D match, TRBD1 (5 bases). The V gene lost 3 bases and the J gene lost 3 bases, with 16 bases spanning the gap. Germline V lookup: CDR1 SGHTS, CDR2 YDEGEE. The length of the CDR3 is 16 residues. The CDR3 protein is CASSYSGNSHNQPQHF. The CDR3 coding sequence is TGTGCCAGCAGCTACTCAGGGAATAGCCACAATCAGCCCCAGCATTTT.

The rearrangement links TRBV2 to TRBJ1-5, with unresolved D. V was clipped by 5 bases and J by 6 bases, with 14 bases between them. Germline-derived CDR1 and CDR2 are SNHLY and FYNNEI. The CDR3 consists of 14 residues. The CDR3 region is CASSRRADGQPQHF. The CDR3, as DNA: TGTGCCAGCAGTAGGAGGGCCGACGGTCAGCCCCAGCATTTT.

The count of this clone is one. This sequence joins TRBV7-9 and TRBJ2-7; 7 bases agree with TRBD1. J lost 2 bases, V lost 6 bases, and 1 base had no gene match. Germline V gives CDR1 SEHNR, CDR2 FQNEAQ (reference sequence). The length of the CDR3 is 12 residues. The CDR3 loop is CASRQGTYEQYF. In nucleotides, the CDR3 is TGTGCCAGCAGACAGGGGACCTACGAGCAGTACTTC.

The chain is built from TRBV7-9 and TRBJ2-2, with 12 bases aligning to TRBD2. This CDR3 region has 17 residues. V was pared by 8 bases and J by 1 base, with 8 bases of the junction left unmatched. Germline-derived CDR1 and CDR2 are SEHNR and FQNEAQ (reference sequence). The CDR3 sequence: CASLQTSGSWNTGELFF. The CDR3 nucleotides read TGTGCCAGCCTCCAGACTAGCGGGAGTTGGAACACCGGGGAGCTGTTTTTT.

The rearrangement links TRBV6-1 to TRBJ1-2; no definite D call. The V end lost 7 bases, the J end lost 4 bases, and 13 bases lay between the germline ends. Germline assignment: CDR1 MNHNS and CDR2 SASEGT. The CDR3 runs 13 residues. CDR3 amino acids: CASNLEVTYGYTF. CDR3 nucleotides: TGTGCCAGCAATCTTGAGGTAACCTATGGCTACACCTTC.

The chain has TRBV9 and TRBJ2-7; 9 bases align to TRBD2. This CDR3 region has 15 residues. Germline loops: CDR1 SGDLS, CDR2 YYNGEE. The junction had 4 bases not matched to a gene; V was cut back by 0 bases and J by 3 bases. CDR3 sequence (DNA): TGTGCCAGCAGCGTAGGCGCGGGGGGGGTCTACGAGCAGTACTTC. The encoded protein is CASSVGAGGVYEQYF.

The count of this clone is one. The rearrangement joins TRBV5-1 to TRBJ1-1; D remains unclear. From germline, CDR1 is SGHRS and CDR2 YFSETQ. The V end lost 5 bases, the J end lost 4 bases, and 21 bases lay between the germline ends. The CDR3 is 16 amino acids. The CDR3 nucleotides are TGCGCCAGCAGAATGGAGGATGGAGGGATGGTCACTGAAGCTTTCTTT. It codes for CASRMEDGGMVTEAFF.

V is TRBV29-1 and J is TRBJ2-7; D is unresolved. V was shortened by 5 bases and J by 7 bases, with 15 bases between the two germline ends. Per the germline V gene, CDR1 is SQVTM and CDR2 is ANQGSEA. The CDR3 runs to 12 residues. This CDR3 reads CSVTARSREQYF. CDR3 in DNA: TGCAGCGTTACGGCCCGGTCTAGGGAGCAGTACTTC.

The chain combines TRBV6-1 with TRBJ1-5; D not certain. V was shortened by 4 bases and J by 0 bases, with 10 bases between the two germline ends. The CDR3 covers 15 residues. Germline V gene lookup returns CDR1 MNHNS and CDR2 SASEGT. CDR3 sequence reads: CASSVYDYSNQPQHF. DNA of the CDR3: TGTGCCAGCAGTGTCTACGATTATAGCAATCAGCCCCAGCATTTT.

This rearrangement joins TRBV19 to TRBJ2-1, with a weak D call TRBD1 (6 bases). Germline CDR1 and CDR2: LNHDA and SQIVND (reference sequence). Trimming took off 5 bases at V and 12 bases at J, with 14 bases between the two ends. This CDR3 has 12 residues. CDR3 bases: TGTGCCAGTAGTGAATCGGACAGAGTGCAGTTCTTC. Encoded protein: CASSESDRVQFF.

J is TRBJ2-3 and V is TRBV5-6; 7 bases fit TRBD2. CDR1 and CDR2 from the germline V gene are SGHDT and YYEEEE. The CDR3 runs 17 residues. J gave up 1 base and V 3 bases, and 11 bases lay outside the gene matches. CDR3 residues: CASSSFGRAEGTDTQYF. In DNA, the CDR3 is TGTGCCAGCAGCTCCTTTGGGAGGGCAGAGGGCACAGATACGCAGTATTTT.

This sequence joins TRBV9 and TRBJ1-1; 12 positions match TRBD1. V shed 3 bases, J shed 3 bases, and the junction held 12 bases outside the gene matches. There are 18 residues in the CDR3. Germline V gene data show CDR1 as SGDLS and CDR2 as YYNGEE. The CDR3 here is CASSDKPGQGAGDTEAFF. DNA for the CDR3: TGTGCCAGCAGCGATAAGCCGGGACAGGGGGCAGGGGACACTGAAGCTTTCTTT. Complete variable domain (other parts from reference TRBV9 and TRBJ1-1): DSGVTQTPKHLITATGQRVTLRCSPRSGDLSVYWYQQSLDQGLQFLIQYYNGEERAKGNILERFSAQQFPDLHSELNLSSLELGDSALYFCASSDKPGQGAGDTEAFFGQGTRLTVV.

Only one count was recorded for this clone. The genes are TRBV6-6 and TRBJ2-5; 7 positions match TRBD1. In germline, CDR1 is MNHNY, CDR2 SVGAGI (reference sequence). The CDR3 loop spans 13 amino acids. V lost 7 bases, J lost 5 bases, and 7 bases stayed unmatched. This chain's CDR3 is CASKRQGGETQYF. The CDR3 nucleotides read TGTGCCAGCAAGCGACAGGGCGGGGAGACCCAGTACTTC.

In this sample, this clone turned up a few times. This chain uses TRBV5-1 with TRBJ2-4, with 11 positions matching TRBD1. The CDR3 spans 16 residues. V was clipped by 4 bases and J by 7 bases; unmatched bases: 10. Germline V gene lookup returns CDR1 SGHRS and CDR2 YFSETQ. The CDR3 DNA sequence: TGCGCCAGCAGCGCCGACCAGGGACAGGGGGGTAACATTCAGTACTTC. Amino acids: CASSADQGQGGNIQYF.

The chain couples TRBV7-6 to TRBJ2-7; D remains unclear. This CDR3 is built from 14 residues. Trimming pared 4 bases from V and 0 bases from J, leaving 10 bases between. Germline loops: CDR1 SGHVS, CDR2 FNYEAQ. CDR3 amino acids: CASSSQESSYEQYF. CDR3 bases: TGTGCCAGCAGCTCTCAGGAATCCTCCTACGAGCAGTACTTC.

The CDR3 protein is CASSLDGTGEQYF. The CDR3 coding sequence is TGTGCCAGCAGCCTGGATGGGACGGGAGAGCAGTACTTC. The rearrangement joins TRBV5-4 to TRBJ2-7; either TRBD1 or TRBD2 may supply D (5 bases each). Germline V gives CDR1 SGHNT, CDR2 YYREEE (reference sequence). This CDR3 is built from 13 residues. The ends were cut back, 4 bases at V and 7 bases at J, with 15 bases in the middle.

The chain has TRBV5-1 and TRBJ1-1, with TRBD1 identical over 7 bases. Germline V CDR1 and CDR2: SGHRS, YFSETQ. CDR3 length: 13 amino acids. Trimming removed 1 base from V and 4 bases from J; junction bases left unmatched: 1. CDR3 nucleotides: TGCGCCAGCAGCTTGCGACAGGGCACTGAAGCTTTCTTT. The encoded protein is CASSLRQGTEAFF.

This clone was recorded only once. V gene TRBV6-5 combines with J gene TRBJ1-5, with 8 bases identical to TRBD1. V shed 6 bases and J 6 bases; nucleotides not matched to a gene: 7. The germline gives CDR1 MNHEY, CDR2 SVGAGI. This CDR3 has 14 amino acids. CDR3 amino acids: CASSLGQDRQPQHF. CDR3 nucleotide sequence: TGTGCCAGCAGCTTGGGACAGGATCGTCAGCCCCAGCATTTT.

The chain uses TRBV27 and TRBJ2-2, with a tentative D call TRBD1 (6 bases). The germline V gene encodes CDR1 MNHEY and CDR2 SMNVEV (reference sequence). The CDR3 runs to 14 residues. The V end lost 5 bases, the J end lost 5 bases, and 12 bases lay between the germline ends. CDR3 nucleotides: TGTGCCAGCAGTGTCCACAGGGTAACCGGGGAGCTGTTTTTT. Protein product: CASSVHRVTGELFF.

The chain uses TRBV19 and TRBJ2-4, with a tentative D call TRBD1 (6 bases). V was pared by 3 bases and J by 3 bases, with 12 bases between. The CDR3 runs to 15 residues. Germline CDR1 LNHDA, CDR2 SQIVND (reference sequence). Written as DNA, the CDR3 is TGTGCCAGTAGTATTTGGGGGCGAGACAAAAACATTCAGTACTTC. Translation: CASSIWGRDKNIQYF.

The chain carries TRBV27 and TRBJ2-2, with unresolved D. Germline-derived CDR1 and CDR2 are MNHEY and SMNVEV (reference sequence). This CDR3 contains 13 residues. V was shortened by 2 bases and J by 7 bases, with 8 bases between the two germline ends. Here the CDR3 reads CASSLGFGGELFF. The CDR3 DNA reads TGTGCCAGCAGTTTAGGGTTTGGCGGGGAGCTGTTTTTT.

The chain couples TRBV4-2 to TRBJ1-6, with 9 bases fitting TRBD1. The CDR3 sequence is 15 residues long. Germline V CDR1 and CDR2: LGHNA, YNFKEQ. V lost 0 bases and J lost 14; bases outside the gene matches: 8. CDR3 bases: TGTGCCAGCAGCCAAGATCCAACAGGGGGCATGACCCTCCACTTT. Translating it yields CASSQDPTGGMTLHF.

The V gene is TRBV7-2, the J gene TRBJ1-5; D perhaps matches TRBD1 (5 bases). Germline CDR1 and CDR2: SGHTA and FQGNSA. With 6 bases removed from V and 10 bases from J, the gap between germline ends came to 16 bases. This CDR3 region has 13 residues. CDR3 DNA: TGTGCCAGCAGAGACAGCCCAATCAGCCCCCAGCATTTT. Translating gives CASRDSPISPQHF.

The chain uses TRBV7-3 and TRBJ1-2; 8 positions agree with TRBD1. CDR3 length equals 13 residues. Germline assignment: CDR1 SGHTA and CDR2 FQGTGA. V was pared by 5 bases and J by 4 bases, with 3 bases of the junction left unmatched. DNA for the CDR3: TGTGCCAGCAGCCTTGACAGGGGCTATGGCTACACCTTC. Translated: CASSLDRGYGYTF.